A selection of T cell receptor beta chains follows, all from one sample in a study of blood T cells in healthy people across ages. TCRdb passed the 5' RACE reads through MiXCR, listing each CDR3 protein once. Of around 1,000,000 distinct CDR3 sequences in the sample, less than 25% are singletons; the top ten hold about 0.72%. The sample also formed part of further work on T cells of mothers and their children.

The sample comprised blood. Source of these receptors: a girl aged 2 to 9 in good health. CDR3s include the opening cysteine and the closing phenylalanine or tryptophan. Fields, in order: V gene, D gene, clone size, J gene, CDR3 DNA, CDR3 protein. The D gene is left open where the match is weak. The size entry is marked missing in some rows and otherwise reads once, few, many or a size class.

TRBV29-1	TRBD2	few	TRBJ2-1	TGCAGCGCCTCCCCGACTAGCGGGAGTTCGTATGAGCAGTTCTTC	CSASPTSGSSYEQFF
TRBV28	TRBD1	few	TRBJ2-3	TGTGCCAGCAGTCGCCTTTTGACAGGGGGGGCCCTAGACACAGATACGCAGTATTTT	CASSRLLTGGALDTDTQYF
TRBV2	.	few	TRBJ2-3	TGTGCCAGCAGTGAGCGGGACTTTGGTTACGAGCCGCAGTATTTT	CASSERDFGYEPQYF
TRBV4-1	.	few	TRBJ2-7	TGCGCCAGCAGCTATTTATCAGGGTCCTACGAGCAGTACTTC	CASSYLSGSYEQYF
TRBV6-2/TRBV6-3	.	.	TRBJ1-6	TGTGCCAGCAGTTACGTCGGGAATTTTAATTCACCCCTCCACTTT	CASSYVGNFNSPLHF
TRBV7-2	.	.	TRBJ1-5	TGTGCCAGCAGCTTAGGCGGGACGGCAAGAAATCAGCCCCAGCATTTT	CASSLGGTARNQPQHF
TRBV7-2	TRBD2	.	TRBJ2-7	TGTGCCAGCAGCTCGACCGGGACTAGTAATGAGCAGTACTTC	CASSSTGTSNEQYF
TRBV12-3/TRBV12-4	.	.	TRBJ2-7	TGTGCCAGCAGTTTTATTCTCTACGAGCAGTACTTC	CASSFILYEQYF
TRBV7-2	.	.	TRBJ1-5	TGTGCCAGCAGCTTATTGATCGGCCAGCCCCAGCATTTT	CASSLLIGQPQHF
TRBV5-1	.	.	TRBJ1-1	TGCGCCAGCAGCTTGAGGAGTCCTATGAACACTGAAGCTTTCTTT	CASSLRSPMNTEAFF
TRBV4-1	TRBD2	.	TRBJ2-1	TGCGCCAGCAGCCAAGATTCGGTAGCGGGAGGGGAGGAGCAGTTCTTC	CASSQDSVAGGEEQFF
TRBV15	TRBD1	.	TRBJ2-7	TGTGCCACCAGCAGAGATCGAAGCGACAGGGCGTCTTACGAGCAGTACTTC	CATSRDRSDRASYEQYF